This T cell receptor (beta chain) was observed in a study of T-cell memory formation after mild COVID-19. MiXCR, run by TCRdb on the 5' RACE reads, gives a single entry per CDR3 protein. The sample records approximately 200,000 distinct CDR3 sequences, under 20% being singletons. This clonotype came up many times. Its antigen is as yet unknown. Broader study findings: Pre-infection memory harbored some responding clones, suggesting cross-reactive memory joined.

This receptor was taken from an adult woman who had mild COVID-19 (a few samples of this study predate the infection). Cell type and time point are not known. Sequencing was done on a sample of PBMCs or a T cell subset sorted from them (not recorded which).

CDR3 bases: TGTGCCAGCAGTTTAGGAGGTTCCGGGGAGCTGTTTTTT. Its protein is CASSLGGSGELFF. The chain employs TRBV12-3 or TRBV12-4 and TRBJ2-2; D is ambiguous. Deletions cut 1 base from V and 6 bases from J, with 6 bases between. The CDR3 extends over 13 amino acids.